These T cell receptor beta chains were read from a single sample in a study of molecular identifiers for immune sequencing clone quantification. TCRdb called the PCR reads again in MiXCR, with one record for every CDR3 protein. The sample comprises 460,000 or so distinct CDR3 sequences, around 25% of which are singletons, and over 0.6% rests with the top ten. The sample comprised naive CD8+ T cells from blood, with Jurkat cell RNA spiked in. The receptors were sampled from a human donor in good health. Some libraries in this study had Jurkat cell RNA spiked in. Each CDR3 is given with its conserved first and last residue. A D gene is named only where the DNA matches it firmly. Size is stated for part of the rows, as once, few or many counts, or as a class when the clone is expanded.

D gene | clone size | J gene | V gene | CDR3 DNA | CDR3 protein
TRBD2 | many | TRBJ2-1 | TRBV7-6 | TGTGCCAGCAGCCCGGGACTAGCGGGCGCAGGGGGGGAGCAGTTCTTC | CASSPGLAGAGGEQFF
. | few | TRBJ1-1 | TRBV12-3/TRBV12-4 | TGTGCCAGCAGTTTCGAGGCAAACGAGTTGGGCACTGAAGCTTTCTTT | CASSFEANELGTEAFF
TRBD1 | . | TRBJ1-4 | TRBV7-2 | TGTGCCAGCAGCTTCCAGGGGGCAGCTAATGAAAAACTGTTTTTT | CASSFQGAANEKLFF
TRBD2 | many | TRBJ2-3 | TRBV30 | TGTGCCTGGACTAGCGGGGGGGTTAGCACAGATACGCAGTATTTT | CAWTSGGVSTDTQYF
. | few | TRBJ2-7 | TRBV20-1 | TGCAGTGCTAGAGTAGGGGAGCAGTACTTC | CSARVGEQYF
TRBD2 | . | TRBJ2-4 | TRBV27 | TGTGCCAGCAGCAAGACTAGCGGGATAGCCAAAAACATTCAGTACTTC | CASSKTSGIAKNIQYF
. | few | TRBJ2-1 | TRBV7-8 | TGTGCCAGCAGCTTAATCGTGGGGATCCCGAATGAGCAGTTCTTC | CASSLIVGIPNEQFF
. | . | TRBJ2-2 | TRBV4-1 | TGCGCCGGCTCTGCGCCGGGAGGGGGCAACACCGGGGAGCTGTTTTTT | CAGSAPGGGNTGELFF
. | . | TRBJ2-7 | TRBV29-1 | TGCAGCGTTGAAGACTCCCTTACCCTCGAGCAGTACTTC | CSVEDSLTLEQYF
TRBD1 | . | TRBJ1-2 | TRBV11-2 | TGTGCCAGCAGCTTCCTACTTACAGGGGCCCGGCCGTCGGCCGCTAACTATGGCTACACCTTC | CASSFLLTGARPSAANYGYTF
. | . | TRBJ1-4 | TRBV5-4 | TGTGCCACCCGCTCAGGCACAACTAATGAAAAACTGTTTTTT | CATRSGTTNEKLFF
. | few | TRBJ2-5 | TRBV20-1 | TGCAGTGCTAGTCCGGGGATTGGGCAGGACAGTCAAGAGACCCAGTACTTC | CSASPGIGQDSQETQYF
TRBD1 | . | TRBJ2-5 | TRBV20-1 | TGCGGTGCTAGAGATCTTGGACAGGGGATGGGCCAGTACTTC | CGARDLGQGMGQYF
. | few | TRBJ2-1 | TRBV2 | TGTGCCAGCAGTGAGGCTTGGCGGGATAGGCAGAATGAGCAGTTCTTC | CASSEAWRDRQNEQFF
. | . | TRBJ2-2 | TRBV7-2 | TGTGCCAGCAGCTTGTTTGTGTCGAACACCGGGGAGCTGTTTTTT | CASSLFVSNTGELFF
. | . | TRBJ2-2 | TRBV20-1 | TGCAGTGCTAGAAGACTGAACACCGGGGAGCTGTTATTT | CSARRLNTGELLF
TRBD2 | . | TRBJ2-7 | TRBV7-2 | TGTGCCAGCAGCCTCGGACTAGCGGGAGTATTCTCCTACGAGCAGTACTTC | CASSLGLAGVFSYEQYF
. | many | TRBJ2-3 | TRBV7-9 | TGTGCCAGCAGCTCCCCCGTGGGTTACCTTAGCACAGATACGCAGTATTTT | CASSSPVGYLSTDTQYF
. | . | TRBJ2-7 | TRBV27 | TGTGCCAGCAGTGATAAGGGCAGGGGCTTTTACTTC | CASSDKGRGFYF
. | . | TRBJ2-7 | TRBV6-5 | TGTGCCAGCAAGGTGGGGGGAGAGGGCTACGAGCAGTACTTC | CASKVGGEGYEQYF
. | . | TRBJ1-5 | TRBV3-1 | TGTGCCAGCAGCCCCATGCAGGGACCCCAGCCCCAGCATTTT | CASSPMQGPQPQHF
TRBD1 | . | TRBJ2-3 | TRBV29-1 | TGCAGCGTTCACACCGGACAGGGATCGCCAGATATGCAGTATTTT | CSVHTGQGSPDMQYF
. | few | TRBJ1-3 | TRBV6-4 | TGTGCCAGCACACGGGAGGACGGAAACACCATATATTTT | CASTREDGNTIYF
TRBD1 | . | TRBJ1-3 | TRBV7-9 | TGTGCCAGCAGTTACACCGAGGGACAGGGGGCAGCTGGAAACACCATATATTTT | CASSYTEGQGAAGNTIYF
. | few | TRBJ2-3 | TRBV4-3 | TGCGCCAGCAGCCAAGATCTCGGAGGGCCGGGAGATACGCAGTATTTT | CASSQDLGGPGDTQYF
. | few | TRBJ2-1 | TRBV2 | TGTGCCAGCCTTAGCGCGGGTAGCTCCTACAATGAGCAGTTCTTC | CASLSAGSSYNEQFF
. | . | TRBJ1-1 | TRBV5-6 | TGTGCCAGCAGCCAGGGTATTTCTGAAGCTTTCTTT | CASSQGISEAFF
. | . | TRBJ2-3 | TRBV27 | TGTGCCAGCAGTTTAACTTGGGGCCCCGCCCCCCTCTTGAACACAGATACGCAGTATTTT | CASSLTWGPAPLLNTDTQYF
. | . | TRBJ1-1 | TRBV18 | TGTGCCAGCTCACCACCCGACCCTTCTCTTATGAACACTGAAGCTTTCTTT | CASSPPDPSLMNTEAFF
TRBD2 | . | TRBJ2-7 | TRBV29-1 | TGCAGCGTTGTTTCACCGGGAGGACTGAGCTACGAGCAGTACTTC | CSVVSPGGLSYEQYF
. | few | TRBJ1-5 | TRBV27 | TGTGCCAGCAGTCCCCGCCAGGGCGGCAATCAGCCCCAGCATTTT | CASSPRQGGNQPQHF
. | many | TRBJ2-7 | TRBV6-5 | TGTGCCAGCAGGCGACAGAGCACCTACGAGCAGTACTTC | CASRRQSTYEQYF
. | . | TRBJ1-3 | TRBV27 | TGTGCCAGCAGTTTATATCCGGATGCAGGAAACACCATATATTTT | CASSLYPDAGNTIYF
. | few | TRBJ2-7 | TRBV5-1 | TGCGCCAGCGGCTACGGCCGGGAAGAGGCCGAGCAGTACTTC | CASGYGREEAEQYF
. | many | TRBJ2-4 | TRBV7-2 | TGTGCCAGCAGCCCTCCCGGGGGTCTAGCCAAAAACATTCAGTACTTC | CASSPPGGLAKNIQYF
. | many | TRBJ2-3 | TRBV9 | TGTGCCAGCAGCGTAGGGGAGAGATCGGTGTCAGATACGCAGTATTTT | CASSVGERSVSDTQYF
. | . | TRBJ1-5 | TRBV10-3 | TGTGCCATCAGTGAGACGGACAGTGGGCATCAGCCCCAGCATTTT | CAISETDSGHQPQHF
. | many | TRBJ2-5 | TRBV5-1 | TGCGCCAGCAGCCCTGAAGGCGGAAGGGGGGAGACCCAGTACTTC | CASSPEGGRGETQYF
. | many | TRBJ2-7 | TRBV5-6 | TGTGCCAGCAGCCCAGGACTAACCGACTACGAGCAGTACTTC | CASSPGLTDYEQYF
TRBD2 | few | TRBJ2-7 | TRBV6-6 | TGTGCCAGCAGCCTGACCCGAGCGGGGCCGTCCTACGAGCAGTACTTC | CASSLTRAGPSYEQYF
TRBD1 | . | TRBJ2-3 | TRBV6-2/TRBV6-3 | TGTGCCAGCAGTCCCGGGACAGGGGCTGTCGCAGATACGCAGTATTTT | CASSPGTGAVADTQYF
. | . | TRBJ2-5 | TRBV28 | TGTGCCAGCAGTTTATGGGGGGGCGCGGAATACCAAGAGACCCAGTACTTC | CASSLWGGAEYQETQYF
. | . | TRBJ2-3 | TRBV7-7 | TGTGCCAGCAGCCCCGGGACGGTCACAGATACGCAGTATTTT | CASSPGTVTDTQYF
. | . | TRBJ2-7 | TRBV29-1 | TGCAGCGTTGGCGGGTCGCAGTCCCATTCCTACGAGCAGTACTTC | CSVGGSQSHSYEQYF
. | many | TRBJ2-3 | TRBV2 | TGTGCCAGCAGTCAGGGTTTCGGGACAGATACGCAGTATTTT | CASSQGFGTDTQYF
. | few | TRBJ2-3 | TRBV30 | TGTGCCTGGAGTTGGGGGGAGACAGATACGCAGTATTTT | CAWSWGETDTQYF
TRBD2 | many | TRBJ2-7 | TRBV28 | TGTGCCAGCGGGACTAGCGGGATCTCCTACGAGCAGTACTTC | CASGTSGISYEQYF
. | . | TRBJ2-7 | TRBV20-1 | TGCAGTGCTAAACAGCCGTCGATGGGAACCTACGAGCAGTACTTC | CSAKQPSMGTYEQYF
. | . | TRBJ2-5 | TRBV7-6 | TGTGCCAGCAGCTCGGACACAAACCAAGGGACCCAGTACTTC | CASSSDTNQGTQYF
. | many | TRBJ1-4 | TRBV7-6 | TGTGCCAGCAGCTCCCTGCCAGTGAAGCCGGGGAATGAAAAACTGTTTTTT | CASSSLPVKPGNEKLFF
TRBD1 | many | TRBJ1-1 | TRBV7-9 | TGTGCCAGCAGCTTATGGGGACAGGGGGCAGGTACTGAAGCTTTCTTT | CASSLWGQGAGTEAFF
. | . | TRBJ2-1 | TRBV6-5 | TGTGCCAGCAGTTACGCGGGGGCGTACAATGAGCAGTTCTTC | CASSYAGAYNEQFF
. | . | TRBJ1-1 | TRBV27 | TGTGCCAGCAAAGGTCAAAAACCGCGCCGCGGCACTGAAGCTTTCTTT | CASKGQKPRRGTEAFF
. | . | TRBJ2-3 | TRBV20-1 | TGCAGTGCTAGAGGACATCCACCCCTGACAGATACGCAGTATTTT | CSARGHPPLTDTQYF
TRBD2 | . | TRBJ2-1 | TRBV7-9 | TGTGCCAGCAGCCGTCCGATAGCGGGAGTGAATAATGAGCAGTTCTTC | CASSRPIAGVNNEQFF
. | . | TRBJ2-1 | TRBV4-1 | TGCGCCAGCAGCCCCTGGACAGCCTCCTACAATGAGCAGTTCTTC | CASSPWTASYNEQFF
TRBD2 | . | TRBJ2-7 | TRBV29-1 | TGCCGCGTTCGGGGGAGGGGTGGGGGCTACGAGCAGTACTTC | CRVRGRGGGYEQYF